This T cell receptor (beta chain) was sequenced in a study of beta chain features in type 1 diabetes. This clone was counted between two and nine times. Its antigen is unidentified. Via the markers CD45RO/CCR7/CD25/CD127/CD95/CD27, stem cell-like memory, regulatory, central memory and naive CD4+ cells were sorted. Populations obtained by sorting all exceeded 95% purity. General study points: Naive, central memory and Treg TCRB repertoires seemed to resemble each other more closely in patients than they did in healthy donors. People with Type 1 diabetes carried modestly yet significantly shorter TCRB CDR3s in all four CD4+ subsets.

Expressed TCRB transcripts were sequenced, since all the RNA that had been isolated was reverse transcribed. Measured with immunoSEQ multiplex PCR; TCRdb has only the in-frame clones, and not every one. The table records hundreds of thousands of clones, roughly 10% of them present only once. The germline V gene has CDR1 SGHNT and CDR2 YYREEE (reference sequence). Trimming at V came to 5 bases and at J to 7 bases, leaving 2 bases not matched to a gene. This CDR3 spans 12 amino acids. This TCR came from a woman in her late teens or twenties in good health. The V gene is TRBV5-4, the J gene TRBJ2-1, with 8 bases aligning to TRBD2. Sample: naive CD4+ T cells from blood. DNA for the CDR3: TGTGCCAGCAGAGGCGGGGGGAATGAGCAGTTCTTC. It translates to CASRGGGNEQFF.